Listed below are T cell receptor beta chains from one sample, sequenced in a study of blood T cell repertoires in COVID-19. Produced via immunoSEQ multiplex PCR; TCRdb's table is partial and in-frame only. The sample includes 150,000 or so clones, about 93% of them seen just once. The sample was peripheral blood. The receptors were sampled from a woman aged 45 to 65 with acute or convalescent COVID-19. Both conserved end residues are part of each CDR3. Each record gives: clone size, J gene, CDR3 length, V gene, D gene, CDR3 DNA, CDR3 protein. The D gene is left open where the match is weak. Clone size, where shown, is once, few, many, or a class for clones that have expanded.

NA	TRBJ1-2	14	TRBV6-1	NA	TGTGCCAGCAGTGAAGAAGAAGGCGGCGGGGGCTACACCTTC	CASSEEEGGGGYTF
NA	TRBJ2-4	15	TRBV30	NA	TGTGCCTGGAGTAAAGGTCAGGGGAACAGAAACATTCAGTACTTC	CAWSKGQGNRNIQYF
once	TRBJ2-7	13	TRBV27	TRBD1	TGTGCCAGCAGTTTATATCAGGGGGACGAGCAGTACTTC	CASSLYQGDEQYF
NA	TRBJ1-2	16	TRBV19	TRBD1	TGTGCCAGTAGTGGGCCAGGGGGCGACCTTAACTATGGCTACACCTTC	CASSGPGGDLNYGYTF
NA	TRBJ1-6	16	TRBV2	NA	TGTGCCAGCAGTCAAACGGGGTCCCCCTATAATTCACCCCTCCACTTT	CASSQTGSPYNSPLHF
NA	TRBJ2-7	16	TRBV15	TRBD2	TGTGCCACCAGCAGAGAGAGAATAGCGGGAGAAAGCGAGCAGTACTTC	CATSRERIAGESEQYF
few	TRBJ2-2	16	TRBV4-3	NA	TGCGCCAGCAGCCAAGTGGGGGGTTTCGGCACCGGGGAGCTGTTTTTT	CASSQVGGFGTGELFF
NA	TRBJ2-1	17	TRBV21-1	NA	TGTGCCAGCAGCAAAGAGGGCGGGGGCCGACCTTACAATGAGCAGTTCTTC	CASSKEGGGRPYNEQFF
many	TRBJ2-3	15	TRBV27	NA	TGTGCCAGCAGTTTAGAGGGATCGAGCACAGATACGCAGTATTTT	CASSLEGSSTDTQYF
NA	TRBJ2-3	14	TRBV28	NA	TGTGCCAGCAGTCGGCGGGGAGGCACAGATACGCAGTATTTT	CASSRRGGTDTQYF
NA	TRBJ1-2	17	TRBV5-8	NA	TGTGCCAGCACCCCCCTCCGGGGAAGACGGAGTAGCTATGGCTACACCTTC	CASTPLRGRRSSYGYTF
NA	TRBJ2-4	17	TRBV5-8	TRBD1	TGTGCCAGCAGCACCAGGACAGGTAGCCTAGCCAAAAACATTCAGTACTTC	CASSTRTGSLAKNIQYF
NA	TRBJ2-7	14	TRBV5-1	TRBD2	TGCGCCAGCAGCTCCCGGGGGGTCCCCTACGAGCAGTACTTC	CASSSRGVPYEQYF
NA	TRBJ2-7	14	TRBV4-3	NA	TGCGCCAGCAGCCAAGGAAGGACAGCCTACGAGCAGTACTTC	CASSQGRTAYEQYF
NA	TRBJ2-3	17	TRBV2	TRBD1	TGTGCCAGCAGTGGAACCCGGGACAGGTACGACACAGATACGCAGTATTTT	CASSGTRDRYDTDTQYF
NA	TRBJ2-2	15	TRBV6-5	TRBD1	TGTGCCAGCAGCCTCAGGGGGCTGGAGACCGGGGAGCTGTTTTTT	CASSLRGLETGELFF
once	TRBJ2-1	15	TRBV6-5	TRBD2	TGTGCCAGCAGTTCCGGGACTAGCGGGGGGAATGAGCAGTTCTTC	CASSSGTSGGNEQFF
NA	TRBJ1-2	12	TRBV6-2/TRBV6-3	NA	TGTGCCAGCAGTTACTCGAGTAATGGCTACACCTTC	CASSYSSNGYTF
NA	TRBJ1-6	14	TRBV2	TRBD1	TGTGCCAGCAATGAGGACAGGGGGCCATCACCCCTCCACTTT	CASNEDRGPSPLHF
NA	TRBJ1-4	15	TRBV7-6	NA	TGTGCCAGCAGCTTTGGGCGAGAGTTTAATGAAAAACTGTTTTTT	CASSFGREFNEKLFF
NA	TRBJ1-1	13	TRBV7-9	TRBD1	TGTGCCAGCAGCTCCCGGGACAGGGGAGTTTCTTTCTTT	CASSSRDRGVSFF
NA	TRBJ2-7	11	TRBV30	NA	TGTGCCTCCAATACGGGTGGCGGGCAGTACTTC	CASNTGGGQYF
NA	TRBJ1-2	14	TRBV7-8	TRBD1	TGTGCCAGCAGTAGGGACAGGGTTGGCTATGGCTACACCTTC	CASSRDRVGYGYTF
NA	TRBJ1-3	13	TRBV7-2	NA	TGTGCCAGCAGCTTAGGTACTGGAAACACCATATATTTT	CASSLGTGNTIYF
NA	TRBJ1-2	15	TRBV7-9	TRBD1	TGTGCCAGCAGCTCGCGGACAGGGGGCCTCTATGGCTACACCTTC	CASSSRTGGLYGYTF
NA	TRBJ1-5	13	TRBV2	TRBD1	TGTGCCTCGGCTCCAGGGGGCGTGCAGCCCCAGCATTTT	CASAPGGVQPQHF
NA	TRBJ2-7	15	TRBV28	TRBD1	TGTGCCAGCAGGGGGGGCGGGACAGGGTTCCACGAGCAGTACTTC	CASRGGGTGFHEQYF
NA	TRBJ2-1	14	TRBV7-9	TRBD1	TGTGCCAGCAGCTTAGGCCTGACAGGGATTGAGCAGTTCTTC	CASSLGLTGIEQFF
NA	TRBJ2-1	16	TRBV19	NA	TGTGCCAGTAGTAAGGACAGGGAGGGCTCCTACAATGAGCAGTTCTTC	CASSKDREGSYNEQFF
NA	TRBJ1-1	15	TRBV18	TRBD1	TGTGCCAGCTCACCTTTGGTAGGGGGCAGGCCTGAAGCTTTCTTT	CASSPLVGGRPEAFF
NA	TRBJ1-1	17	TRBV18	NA	TGTGCCAGCTCACCCAACCGAGGGGGAATAGGTGGTACTGAAGCTTTCTTT	CASSPNRGGIGGTEAFF
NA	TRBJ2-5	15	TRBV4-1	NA	TGCGCCAGCAGCCAGACAGGACTCTCCGCGGAGACCCAGTACTTC	CASSQTGLSAETQYF
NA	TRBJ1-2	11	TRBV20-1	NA	TGCAGTGCTTTCTCGGGGTATGGCTACACCTTC	CSAFSGYGYTF
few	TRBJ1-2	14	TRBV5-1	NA	TGCGCCAGCAGCTTGGCTCAGGTAGACTATGGCTACACCTTC	CASSLAQVDYGYTF
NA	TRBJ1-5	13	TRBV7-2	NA	TGTGCCAGCAGCTGGGTTGCGGGAGAGCCCCAGCATTTT	CASSWVAGEPQHF
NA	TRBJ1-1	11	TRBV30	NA	TGTGCCTGGAGTGTAGACAGTGAAGCTTTCTTT	CAWSVDSEAFF
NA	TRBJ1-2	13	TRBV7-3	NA	TGTGCCAGCAGCTTGGGAGGGTCGAATGGCTACACCTTC	CASSLGGSNGYTF
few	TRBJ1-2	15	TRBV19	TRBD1	TGTGCCAGTAGTACCGCCCGACAGGGCCTCTATGGCTACACCTTC	CASSTARQGLYGYTF
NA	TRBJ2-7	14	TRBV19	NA	TGTGCCAGTACCCCCGGGACTGGAGCCTACGAGCAGTACTTC	CASTPGTGAYEQYF
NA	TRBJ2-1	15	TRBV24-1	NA	TGTGCCACCAGACCCCGACAGAGCTCCTACAATGAGCAGTTCTTC	CATRPRQSSYNEQFF
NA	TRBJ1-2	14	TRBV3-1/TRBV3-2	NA	TGTGCCAGCAGCCGATCATTACAGGGTGAAGGCTACACCTTC	CASSRSLQGEGYTF
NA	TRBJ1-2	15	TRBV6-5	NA	TGTGCCAGCATACATCACCTAACAGGTTTCTATGGCTACACCTTC	CASIHHLTGFYGYTF
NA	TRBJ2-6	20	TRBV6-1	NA	TGTGCCAGCAGTGGACTCCTCAGGGGCCCACCCTACTCTGGGGCCAACGTCCTGACTTTC	CASSGLLRGPPYSGANVLTF
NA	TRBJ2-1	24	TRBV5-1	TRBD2	TGCGCCAGCAGCTTGGCCTCGGGACTAGCGGGAGTTAAGGCCTCGGGGAGCTCCTACAATGAGCAGTTCTTC	CASSLASGLAGVKASGSSYNEQFF
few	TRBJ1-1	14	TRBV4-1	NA	TGCGCCAGCAGCCAAGGACAGACGAACACTGAAGCTTTCTTT	CASSQGQTNTEAFF
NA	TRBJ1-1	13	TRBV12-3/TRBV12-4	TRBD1	TGTGCCAGCAGCCCGGGACAGGGGACTGAAGCTTTCTTT	CASSPGQGTEAFF
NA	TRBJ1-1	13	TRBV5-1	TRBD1	TGCGCCAGCAGCCAAGACAGGGACACTGAAGCTTTCTTT	CASSQDRDTEAFF
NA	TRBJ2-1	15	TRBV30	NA	TGTGCCTGGGCGGTTTGCGGGGGCCATTACAATGAGCAGTTCTTC	CAWAVCGGHYNEQFF
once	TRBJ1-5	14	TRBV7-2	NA	TGTGCCAGCAGCTCCCGGACAGGCAATCAGCCCCAGCATTTT	CASSSRTGNQPQHF
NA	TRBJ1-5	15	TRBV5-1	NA	TGCGCCAGCAGCCTAGTTCCCGAGAGCAATCAGCCCCAGCATTTT	CASSLVPESNQPQHF
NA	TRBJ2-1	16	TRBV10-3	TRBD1	TGTGCCATCAGTGTACTTGGGGACAGACCCTACAATGAGCAGTTCTTC	CAISVLGDRPYNEQFF
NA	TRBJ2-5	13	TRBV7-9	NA	TGTGCCAGCAGCTTAGTTGAGCAAGAGACCCAGTACTTC	CASSLVEQETQYF